These 7 T cell receptor beta chains originate from one sample sequenced in a study of technical replicates of blood from a handful of donors. Assay used: immunoSEQ multiplex PCR; TCRdb lists only in-frame clones, some missing. Found here are roughly 93,000 clones, about 94% of them singletons; the top ten hold approximately 0.2%. Sequenced input: T cells isolated from PBMCs. These receptors were collected from a human donor in good health.

The V gene is TRBV2, the J gene TRBJ2-7; D possibly corresponds to TRBD1 (6 bases). Germline V lookup: CDR1 SNHLY, CDR2 FYNNEI. The CDR3 has 14 residues. Deletions cut 8 bases from V and 4 bases from J, with 18 bases between. CDR3 in DNA: TGTGCCAGCGCGGTGGACAGATCCATTTACGAGCAGTACTTC. Protein: CASAVDRSIYEQYF.

This chain connects TRBV6-1 to TRBJ2-1; TRBD2 agrees at 8 bases. CDR3 length: 15 amino acids. Germline V gene lookup returns CDR1 MNHNS and CDR2 SASEGT. V was pared by 3 bases and J by 11 bases, with 12 bases of the junction left unmatched. CDR3 protein: CASSDEGLAGHQQFF. In DNA form, the CDR3 reads TGTGCCAGCAGTGATGAAGGGCTAGCGGGCCACCAGCAGTTCTTC.

CDR3 sequence reads: CASSVAGGQGEQFF. The DNA for the CDR3 is TGTGCCAGCAGCGTAGCGGGGGGGCAGGGTGAGCAGTTCTTC. The chain uses TRBV9 and TRBJ2-1, with 8 bases matching TRBD2. Germline CDR1 SGDLS, CDR2 YYNGEE. V lost 0 bases and J lost 9; bases outside the gene matches: 5. This CDR3 spans 14 amino acids.

The chain joins TRBV5-4 to TRBJ2-5, with D tentatively TRBD1 (7 bases). The CDR3 sequence is 15 residues long. Germline values: CDR1 SGHNT, CDR2 YYREEE (reference sequence). Between the trimmed V and J ends, which lost 3 bases and 5 bases, there was a span of 17 bases. The CDR3 region is CASSWRDRFLETQYF. The CDR3 DNA is TGTGCCAGCAGCTGGAGGGACAGATTTTTGGAGACCCAGTACTTC.

The CDR3 DNA reads as TGTGCCAGCAGCGACTTACTAGCGGGAAAAACCTACGAGCAGTACTTC. Translation gives CASSDLLAGKTYEQYF. This sequence joins TRBV7-6 and TRBJ2-7, with 10 bases aligning to TRBD2. V was clipped by 5 bases and J by 2 bases; unmatched bases: 9. Per germline, CDR1 SGHVS and CDR2 FNYEAQ. The CDR3 is made up of 16 amino acids.

This clone was observed a handful of times. The same CDR3 arises from other DNA sequences in this sample as well. The chain has TRBV28 and TRBJ2-7; D is uncertain. CDR3 length equals 12 residues. V lost 3 bases and J 3 bases, leaving 6 bases between the germline ends. In germline, CDR1 is MDHEN, CDR2 SYDVKM. The chain's CDR3 is CASSFQNYEQYF. The CDR3 coding sequence is TGTGCCAGCAGTTTCCAAAACTACGAGCAGTACTTC.

V gene TRBV19 combines with J gene TRBJ1-1; 10 positions match TRBD1. CDR3 length: 16 residues. V trimming: 1 base; J trimming: 4 bases; junction bases outside the gene matches: 6. Looked up from germline, CDR1 is LNHDA and CDR2 is SQIVND (reference sequence). The CDR3 nucleotides are TGTGCCAGTAGTATAGGGCCATGGACAGGGGGCACTGAAGCTTTCTTT. Translation: CASSIGPWTGGTEAFF.